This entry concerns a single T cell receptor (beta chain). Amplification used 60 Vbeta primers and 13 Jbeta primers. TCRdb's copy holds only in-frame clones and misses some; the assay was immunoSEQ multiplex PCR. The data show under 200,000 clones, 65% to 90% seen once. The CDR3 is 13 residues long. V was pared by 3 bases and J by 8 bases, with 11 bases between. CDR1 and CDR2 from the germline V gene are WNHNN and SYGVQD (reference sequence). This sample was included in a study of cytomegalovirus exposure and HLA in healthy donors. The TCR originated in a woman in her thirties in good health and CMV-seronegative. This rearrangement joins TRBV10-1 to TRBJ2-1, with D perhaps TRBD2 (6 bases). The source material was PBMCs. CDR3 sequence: CASSDLGGYEQFF. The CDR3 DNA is TGCGCCAGCAGTGACCTAGGAGGGTATGAGCAGTTCTTC.